This T cell receptor (beta chain) was found in a study of T cell repertoires in cytomegalovirus infection. As for the study in general: Well-studied HLA-B-restricted epitopes and recently identified HLA-C-restricted epitopes of CMV were both used in the study. Public TCR beta signatures indicated both CMV infection and matching HLA type. General study points: Adding up the frequency of public TCR beta families identified people who carried CMV plus the relevant HLA.

TCRdb re-called the reads with MiXCR, one entry per CDR3 protein. This sample carries hundreds of thousands of distinct CDR3 sequences, 30% to 40% of them seen once, and the ten largest clones take under 15%. This clonotype has a count of ten or more. Its antigen is undetermined. This receptor was obtained from a human donor in good health (CMV status not recorded). Some clones in this sample may be carry-over from other donors' samples. The sample consisted of cultured CD8+ T cells from PBMCs, taken from culture after CMV antigen stimulation.

CDR3 amino acids: CAIAGGTGGRDEQYF. The CDR3 DNA follows: TGTGCCATCGCCGGAGGAACAGGGGGAAGGGACGAGCAGTACTTC. V gene TRBV10-3 combines with J gene TRBJ2-7; 8 positions match TRBD1. The CDR3 extends over 15 amino acids. Germline CDR1 ENHRY, CDR2 SYGVKD. V shed 8 bases and J 5 bases; nucleotides not matched to a gene: 14.